These T cell receptor beta chains were read from a single sample in a study of a mutant IDH1 vaccine in newly diagnosed glioma. These receptors' targets are unknown. Profiled with immunoSEQ multiplex PCR; TCRdb holds only in-frame clones, not every one. Among roughly 130,000 clones listed, just under 80% were seen once. The specimen was PBMCs, collected from a glioma patient whose treatment included an IDH1 peptide vaccine. These receptor sequences come from a man aged 35-49 years with glioma. The CDR3 runs from the conserved cysteine through the conserved F or W. A D gene is named only where the DNA matches it firmly. Clone size is stated in some rows and not others, as once, few, many or a class when expanded.

size,D,V,J,DNA,CDR3
.,TRBD2,TRBV7-8,TRBJ2-4,TGTGCCAGCAGCTTAGGACTAGCGGGACTAGCCAAAAACATTCAGTACTTC,CASSLGLAGLAKNIQYF
.,.,TRBV5-1,TRBJ2-5,TGCGCCAGCAGCTTGGGAGGTACGGGCCAAGAGACCCAGTACTTC,CASSLGGTGQETQYF
.,TRBD1,TRBV5-1,TRBJ2-7,TGCGCCAGCAGCTTCAGGACAGGGGTCTCCTACGAGCAGTACTTC,CASSFRTGVSYEQYF
.,.,TRBV7-2,TRBJ2-3,TGTGCCAGCCCCTTATCCGCCACAGATACGCAGTATTTT,CASPLSATDTQYF
once,TRBD1,TRBV5-1,TRBJ2-7,TGCGCCAGCAGCACCACAGGGGACTACGAGCAGTACTTC,CASSTTGDYEQYF
.,TRBD1,TRBV5-5,TRBJ1-4,TGTGCCAGCAGCTTATGGACAGGAGGAGAAAAACTGTTTTTT,CASSLWTGGEKLFF
few,.,TRBV7-6,TRBJ2-5,TGTGCCAGCAGCCCCCTACTCGGGGATCAAGAGACCCAGTACTTC,CASSPLLGDQETQYF
.,TRBD2,TRBV28,TRBJ2-7,TGTGCCAGCAGTTTAGTAGCGGGAGTACAGTACTTC,CASSLVAGVQYF
.,.,TRBV6-5,TRBJ2-7,TGTGCCAGCAGTTCGGGTAATCGTTTCGAGCAGTACTTC,CASSSGNRFEQYF
.,.,TRBV6-5,TRBJ1-3,TGTGCCAGCAGTTACTCGCGCTCTGGAAACACCATATATTTT,CASSYSRSGNTIYF
.,.,TRBV7-2,TRBJ2-6,TGTGCCAGCAGCTTAGAACGAACCGCTGGGGCCAACGTCCTGACTTTC,CASSLERTAGANVLTF
.,.,TRBV27,TRBJ2-7,TGTGCCAGCAGTTTGAACAGGTTATACGAGCAGTACTTC,CASSLNRLYEQYF
.,.,TRBV19,TRBJ2-7,TGTGCCAGTAGCCCCTATTTCGGGTCATCCTACGAGCAGTACTTC,CASSPYFGSSYEQYF
.,TRBD1,TRBV7-9,TRBJ1-2,TGTGCCAGCAGCTACCCGGACAGGGGGCCCGATGGCTACACCTTC,CASSYPDRGPDGYTF
.,TRBD1,TRBV30,TRBJ2-1,TGTGCCTGGGGCACTCCGGGACAGGGCGGGGATGAGCAGTTCTTC,CAWGTPGQGGDEQFF
.,.,TRBV4-2,TRBJ2-7,TGTGCCAGCAGCCAAGACAGCGGACCTCGCTACGAGCAGTACTTC,CASSQDSGPRYEQYF
.,TRBD1,TRBV6-5,TRBJ1-5,TGTGCCAGCAGTTACTCGGGACAGGGCAATCAGCCCCAGCATTTT,CASSYSGQGNQPQHF
.,.,TRBV6-5,TRBJ2-3,TGTGCCAGCAGTTACCAGGAGACAGATACGCAGTATTTT,CASSYQETDTQYF
once,.,TRBV5-4,TRBJ2-3,TGTGCCAGCGCCAGGGAACCCAGGGGAGATACGCAGTATTTT,CASAREPRGDTQYF
.,.,TRBV30,TRBJ1-3,TGTGCCTGGAGTGTGCGGGGCGGTCTTGGAAACACCATATATTTT,CAWSVRGGLGNTIYF
.,.,TRBV4-3,TRBJ1-6,TGCGCCAGCAGCCACACAGGGAATTCACCCCTCCACTTT,CASSHTGNSPLHF
.,.,TRBV18,TRBJ1-2,TGTGCCAGCTCCCCGCCAGAGGGTCTGAACTATGGCTACACCTTC,CASSPPEGLNYGYTF
once,.,TRBV28,TRBJ2-6,TGTGCCAGCATTCCTATAAAGGGAGGTAGGGCCAACGTCCTGACTTTC,CASIPIKGGRANVLTF
once,.,TRBV23-1,TRBJ1-2,TGCGCAACTAGGGTGGGGAGCTATGGCTACACCTTC,CATRVGSYGYTF
.,.,TRBV7-2,TRBJ2-7,TGTGCCAGCAGCGTAGAGTGGCTTGATACCTACGAGCAGTACTTC,CASSVEWLDTYEQYF
.,.,TRBV30,TRBJ1-2,TGTGCCTGGAGTATCCAGATTAACTATGGCTACACCTTC,CAWSIQINYGYTF
.,.,TRBV18,TRBJ1-5,TGTGCCAGCTCGCCCCTGGGGGGAGGTGGCAATCAGCCCCAGCATTTT,CASSPLGGGGNQPQHF
.,.,TRBV18,TRBJ2-5,TGTGCCAGCTCACCCCCCGGACAGAAAGAGACCCAGTACTTC,CASSPPGQKETQYF
.,TRBD2,TRBV9,TRBJ2-1,TGTGCCAGCAGCGTAGTGGGAGGGGGACTAGCCCTCAGGGAGCAGTTCTTC,CASSVVGGGLALREQFF
.,.,TRBV5-6,TRBJ1-6,TGTGCCAGCAGCTTGGTTTCGCCGACAGACTATAATTCACCCCTCCACTTT,CASSLVSPTDYNSPLHF
few,.,TRBV7-9,TRBJ2-5,TGTGCCAGCAGCTTAGCGCAGGGAAGGGACGGGACCCAGTACTTC,CASSLAQGRDGTQYF
.,.,TRBV5-4,TRBJ1-2,TGTGCCAGCAGCTTGTTTAAGGCTTACTATGGCTACACCTTC,CASSLFKAYYGYTF
once,.,TRBV6-1,TRBJ1-3,TGTGCCAGCAGTCGGGACCCGAGACCTGGAAACACCATATATTTT,CASSRDPRPGNTIYF
.,.,TRBV6-5,TRBJ1-1,TGTGCCAGCAGTTACTCAGCAGTTCCGAACACTGAAGCTTTCTTT,CASSYSAVPNTEAFF
.,.,TRBV6-5,TRBJ1-1,TGTGCCAGCAGTTACCTTCCAGGGGACACTGAAGCTTTCTTT,CASSYLPGDTEAFF
.,TRBD2,TRBV6-1,TRBJ2-1,TGTGCCAGCAGTGAAGCGTGGACTAGACCCTACAATGAGCAGTTCTTC,CASSEAWTRPYNEQFF
once,TRBD2,TRBV30,TRBJ2-7,TGTGCCTGGAGTGGGACCGGACTAGCGGGAACGTCCTACGAGCAGTACTTC,CAWSGTGLAGTSYEQYF
.,.,TRBV6-6,TRBJ2-7,TGTGCCAGCAGTTACTCGGACACAAGCTACGAGCAGTACTTC,CASSYSDTSYEQYF
.,TRBD1,TRBV10-3,TRBJ2-7,TGTGCCATCAGTGACCGGGGACAGTCTCCCTACGAGCAGTACTTC,CAISDRGQSPYEQYF
.,TRBD2,TRBV5-1,TRBJ2-2,TGCGCCAGCAGCCCGGTTTTATTGCGGGGGTTGAACACCGGGGAGCTGTTTTTT,CASSPVLLRGLNTGELFF
.,.,TRBV6-5,TRBJ2-7,TGTGCCAGCAGAGCGACCGGGTCTCCGGCGGAGCAGTACTTC,CASRATGSPAEQYF
.,TRBD1,TRBV28,TRBJ2-1,TGTGCCAGCAGTTTTTCGGGACAGGGGATGAATGAGCAGTTCTTC,CASSFSGQGMNEQFF
once,.,TRBV28,TRBJ2-7,TGTGCCAGCAGTCCGTCTTGGGGAAGCTACGAGCAGTACTTC,CASSPSWGSYEQYF
.,.,TRBV29-1,TRBJ2-4,TGCAGCGTTGAACTCCAGGCGACGGCCAAAAACATTCAGTACTTC,CSVELQATAKNIQYF
.,.,TRBV5-1,TRBJ2-3,TGCGCCAGCAGCTCCCGGGGGACCCTAGATACGCAGTATTTT,CASSSRGTLDTQYF
.,TRBD1,TRBV5-4,TRBJ2-4,TGTGCCAGCAGCGTAGGGGGCCCGGGCCAAAGAAACATTCAGTACTTC,CASSVGGPGQRNIQYF
.,.,TRBV10-2,TRBJ1-6,TGCGCCAGCAGTGAAGGCAGGGTAACCTATAATTCACCCCTCCACTTT,CASSEGRVTYNSPLHF
.,TRBD1,TRBV7-9,TRBJ2-3,TGTGCCAGCACTTTTACGGACAGGTACACAGATACGCAGTATTTT,CASTFTDRYTDTQYF
few,.,TRBV20-1,TRBJ2-1,TGCAGTGCTGCTAGCAGGAATGAGCAGTTCTTC,CSAASRNEQFF
once,TRBD2,TRBV5-5,TRBJ2-7,TGTGCCAGCAGCTTGGCGCGGACTAGCGGCACCTACGAGCAGTACTTC,CASSLARTSGTYEQYF
.,TRBD1,TRBV5-6,TRBJ1-2,TGTGCCAGCAGCTTGGGCAGGGGGTCGGATGGCTACACCTTC,CASSLGRGSDGYTF
.,.,TRBV4-1,TRBJ1-6,TGCGCCAGCAGCCCTAGGCGGGGTTCACCCCTCCACTTT,CASSPRRGSPLHF
.,.,TRBV7-3,TRBJ1-1,TGTGCCAGCAGCTTAAACCTGGGAACGAACACTGAAGCTTTCTTT,CASSLNLGTNTEAFF
.,.,TRBV6-4,TRBJ2-2,TGTGCCAGCAGTGCTAGCGACACCGGGGAGCTGTTTTTT,CASSASDTGELFF
few,.,TRBV27,TRBJ2-7,TGTGCCAGCGGCGGGGCCTATTACGAGCAGTACTTC,CASGGAYYEQYF
.,.,TRBV11-3,TRBJ2-2,TGTGCCAGCAGCCCGGTCGGGAACACCGGGGAGCTGTTTTTT,CASSPVGNTGELFF
.,TRBD1,TRBV28,TRBJ2-7,TGTGCCAGCAGGGACAGGTTAAGGGAGCAGTACTTC,CASRDRLREQYF